This is a list of T cell receptor beta chains from one sample in a study of T cell responses to AZD1222 COVID-19 vaccine. Clones were sequenced by immunoSEQ multiplex PCR, and TCRdb holds only the in-frame ones, with some missing. The sample has over 130,000 clones, around 94% seen once; the top ten hold around 1.3%. The sample in question was peripheral blood, obtained on day 0 of AZD1222 vaccination. These receptors were taken from an adult in good health. Each CDR3 is given with its conserved first and last residue. A D gene is named only where the DNA matches it firmly. Clone size appears in some rows only: once, few, many, or a class for an expanded clone.

V	D	J	size	DNA	CDR3
TRBV9	NA	TRBJ2-4	NA	TGTGCCAGCAGCGTAGACGGAGGGAAAAACATTCAGTACTTC	CASSVDGGKNIQYF
TRBV7-2	NA	TRBJ1-2	NA	TGTGCCAGCAGCTTGACCTCTAAGGATGGCTACACCTTC	CASSLTSKDGYTF
TRBV7-2	NA	TRBJ1-6	NA	TGTGCCAGCAGCTTAGCAGCTCCTCTAAATTCACCCCTCCACTTT	CASSLAAPLNSPLHF
TRBV3-1/TRBV3-2	NA	TRBJ1-6	NA	TGTGCCAGCAGCCCGGGACATTATAATTCACCCCTCCACTTT	CASSPGHYNSPLHF
TRBV6-1	NA	TRBJ1-6	NA	TGTGCCAGCAGTGAAAGACCCGCCTCAGGGAGCTCCTATAATTCACCCCTCCACTTT	CASSERPASGSSYNSPLHF
TRBV7-9	NA	TRBJ1-5	NA	TGTGCCAGCAGCTCGACAGGAAGCAATCAGCCCCAGCATTTT	CASSSTGSNQPQHF
TRBV6-2/TRBV6-3	TRBD2	TRBJ2-3	NA	TGTGCCAGCAGTTACTCAGCGGGAGGCACAGATACGCAGTATTTT	CASSYSAGGTDTQYF
TRBV12-5	TRBD1	TRBJ1-5	NA	TGTGCTAGTGCTGCCGGGACAGGGGGGTCTCAGCCCCAGCATTTT	CASAAGTGGSQPQHF
TRBV5-4	NA	TRBJ1-2	NA	TGTGCCAGCAGCTCAATATCAGGGTATGGCTACACCTTC	CASSSISGYGYTF
TRBV4-2	TRBD1	TRBJ1-1	NA	TGTGCCAGCAGCCAGGGTACAGGGGGCTCTTATACTGAAGCTTTCTTT	CASSQGTGGSYTEAFF
TRBV5-1	NA	TRBJ2-1	NA	TGCGCCAGCAGCGACGGCGGATCGCTCAATGAGCAGTTCTTC	CASSDGGSLNEQFF
TRBV5-4	NA	TRBJ2-1	NA	TGTGCCAGCAGCTTGTTCAGACTCCCTCCAACATACAATGAGCAGTTCTTC	CASSLFRLPPTYNEQFF
TRBV6-5	NA	TRBJ1-5	once	TGTGCCAGCAGGAGGACCATTAGCAATCAGCCCCAGCATTTT	CASRRTISNQPQHF
TRBV5-4	NA	TRBJ1-4	NA	TGTGCCAGCAGCTTGAAGACTGGGAAGAATGAAAAACTGTTTTTT	CASSLKTGKNEKLFF
TRBV29-1	TRBD1	TRBJ2-2	NA	TGCAGCGTTCGGGGACAGGGGGCTCCCAACGGGGAGCTGTTTTTT	CSVRGQGAPNGELFF
TRBV2	NA	TRBJ1-1	NA	TGTGCCAGCAGAATAATCAAAGCTTTCTTT	CASRIIKAFF
TRBV6-5	NA	TRBJ1-5	NA	TGTGCCACCACCGGGTGGGATGGGTATCAGCCCCAGCATTTT	CATTGWDGYQPQHF
TRBV18	NA	TRBJ2-1	NA	TGTGCCAGCTCACCGGCCGCGGGTGAGCAGTTCTTC	CASSPAAGEQFF
TRBV7-9	TRBD2	TRBJ2-3	NA	TGTGCCAGCAGCTTAGCGCGGAGGACTAGCAAGATTGAGTTGTATTTT	CASSLARRTSKIELYF
TRBV7-2	TRBD2	TRBJ2-1	NA	TGTGCCAGCAGCCTTATAGCGGGTAATGAGCAGTTCTTC	CASSLIAGNEQFF
TRBV7-3	TRBD2	TRBJ2-2	NA	TGTGCCAGCAGCTCCGGTTTCGGGAGGGCCTCCACCGGGGAGCTGTTTTTT	CASSSGFGRASTGELFF
TRBV7-3	NA	TRBJ2-1	once	TGTGCCAGCAGCCGGCGGGGTAACGGGAGAGAAGAGCAGTTCTTC	CASSRRGNGREEQFF
TRBV5-1	NA	TRBJ1-4	NA	TGCGCCAGCAGCCGGGGCCCACACGGTAATGAAAAACTGTTTTTT	CASSRGPHGNEKLFF
TRBV4-1	TRBD1	TRBJ2-1	NA	TGCGCCGTTGAGGACAGGGACTACAATGAGCAGTTCTTC	CAVEDRDYNEQFF
TRBV2	TRBD1	TRBJ1-2	NA	TGTGCCAGCAGTGACAGGGGGCTGGTCTATGGCTACACCTTC	CASSDRGLVYGYTF
TRBV2	NA	TRBJ1-5	once	TGTGCCAGCAGTGGGGGCAGGGTCAATCAGCCCCAGCATTTT	CASSGGRVNQPQHF
TRBV6-5	NA	TRBJ1-1	NA	TGTGCCACCACGTCTGTGGGAAAGAACACTGAAGCTTTCTTT	CATTSVGKNTEAFF
TRBV12-5	NA	TRBJ1-1	NA	TGTGCTAGTGCCAGGGTCGTAGGGAGAACTACTGAAGCTTTCTTT	CASARVVGRTTEAFF
TRBV5-4	TRBD1	TRBJ2-6	NA	TGTGCCAGCAGCTTCAACAGGGGGGCTGGGGCCAACGTCCTGACTTTC	CASSFNRGAGANVLTF
TRBV6-2/TRBV6-3	NA	TRBJ2-1	NA	TGTGCCAGCAGTTTGAGACTAGACTACAATGAGCAGTTCTTC	CASSLRLDYNEQFF
TRBV7-3	TRBD2	TRBJ2-1	NA	TGTGCCAGCAGCTTCTCTAGCGGTGATGAGCAGTTCTTC	CASSFSSGDEQFF
TRBV7-2	NA	TRBJ1-2	NA	TGTGCCAGCAGCTCGGGGAGATATTTGAGTGGCTACACCTTC	CASSSGRYLSGYTF
TRBV5-6	NA	TRBJ1-4	NA	TGTGCCAGCAGCTTGGGGGCCGCAGGGTCGACTAATGAAAAACTGTTTTTT	CASSLGAAGSTNEKLFF
TRBV6-5	NA	TRBJ1-2	NA	TGTGCCAGCAGGGCCTACAGGGAAAACAACTATGGCTACACCTTC	CASRAYRENNYGYTF
TRBV19	NA	TRBJ1-6	NA	TGTGCCAGTAGTATGAACGCAAGGGCAGGCGGTCTTGCACCCCTCCACTTT	CASSMNARAGGLAPLHF
TRBV28	TRBD2	TRBJ2-1	NA	TGTGCCAGCAGTTTAAGGAGGGGCGGGGGATTCTACAATGAGCAGTTCTTC	CASSLRRGGGFYNEQFF
TRBV9	TRBD1	TRBJ2-3	NA	TGTGCCAGCAGCGTAGTCCAGGGGGCCGCAGATACGCAGTATTTT	CASSVVQGAADTQYF
TRBV25-1	NA	TRBJ1-5	NA	TGTGCCAGCAGTGTTGGACAGAGCAATCAGCCCCAGCATTTT	CASSVGQSNQPQHF
TRBV6-5	NA	TRBJ1-3	NA	TGTGCCAGCAGTTACAGCCGGACAGCTTCTGGAAACACCATATATTTT	CASSYSRTASGNTIYF